The 26 T cell receptor beta chains reported below all come from one sample, sequenced in a study of blood T cell repertoires in COVID-19. Clones were sequenced by immunoSEQ multiplex PCR, and TCRdb holds only the in-frame ones, with some missing. Of about 160,000 clones in the sample, 75% to 90% were seen once. Sample: peripheral blood. The source is a human donor with acute or convalescent COVID-19. The donor label of this sample is uncertain.

The chain recombines TRBV20-1 with TRBJ1-1, with unresolved D. With 3 bases removed from V and 6 bases from J, the gap between germline ends came to 17 bases. CDR1 and CDR2 (germline): DFQATT, SNEGSKA (reference sequence). CDR3 length: 14 residues. Written as DNA, the CDR3 is TGCAGTGCTAGTTTGGGGAGACTTATTTCTGAAGCTTTCTTT. Its protein product is CSASLGRLISEAFF.

This clone appeared once. V and J are TRBV28 and TRBJ1-2; tentatively, D is TRBD1 (6 bases). This CDR3 has 14 amino acids. Germline assignment: CDR1 MDHEN and CDR2 SYDVKM. Trimming cost V 7 bases and J 4 bases, with 16 bases left between them. CDR3 coding DNA: TGTGCCAGCATCCCCGGCAGGGGCCCCTATGGCTACACCTTC. It yields the protein CASIPGRGPYGYTF.

The V gene is TRBV2, the J gene TRBJ2-5; TRBD1 aligns across 8 bases. Losses at the gene ends were 10 bases for V and 6 bases for J; bases not matched to a gene: 13. The CDR3 sequence is 14 residues long. Germline V CDR1 and CDR2: SNHLY, FYNNEI. This CDR3 is CATTSGTGLKTQYF. DNA for the CDR3: TGTGCCACCACATCCGGGACAGGTCTAAAGACCCAGTACTTC. Combining the CDR3 with reference TRBV2 and TRBJ2-5 gives the whole variable domain EPEVTQTPSHQVTQMGQEVILRCVPISNHLYFYWYRQILGQKVEFLVSFYNNEISEKSEIFDDQFSVERPDGSNFTLKIRSTKLEDSAMYFCATTSGTGLKTQYFGPGTRLLVL.

V usage is TRBV21-1 and J usage is TRBJ2-5; no DNA check was done on the table's D call, TRBD2. TRBV21-1 is flagged as a pseudogene. This CDR3 spans 17 amino acids. CDR3 protein: CASSKSLAGPTQETQYF. As DNA, the CDR3 is TGTGCCAGCAGCAAAAGCCTAGCGGGGCCCACCCAAGAGACCCAGTACTTC.

This chain joins TRBV2 and TRBJ2-7; possibly TRBD2 for D (5 bases). Trimming took off 6 bases at V and 3 bases at J, with 15 bases between the two ends. Per the germline V gene, CDR1 is SNHLY and CDR2 is FYNNEI. The CDR3 sequence is 14 residues long. The CDR3: CASRWRAGDYEQYF. CDR3 nucleotide sequence: TGTGCCAGCAGGTGGCGGGCCGGGGACTACGAGCAGTACTTC.

The chain links TRBV2 to TRBJ1-5; D call uncertain. V lost 1 base to trimming and J lost 4 bases, with 8 bases between them. This CDR3 spans 14 amino acids. Germline CDR1 is SNHLY and CDR2 is FYNNEI. The chain's CDR3 is CASSEEAVNQPQHF. The CDR3 nucleotides are TGTGCCAGCAGTGAAGAAGCGGTTAATCAGCCCCAGCATTTT.

The chain carries TRBV7-2 and TRBJ1-2; tentative D call: TRBD1 (6 bases). Germline CDR1 is SGHTA and CDR2 is FQGNSA. V was trimmed by 2 bases and J by 3 bases, leaving 10 bases between them. The CDR3 runs 14 residues. CDR3 nucleotides: TGTGCCAGCAGCTTAAACAGGGTCGACTATGGCTACACCTTC. Residues: CASSLNRVDYGYTF.

The chain recombines TRBV14 with TRBJ1-2; TRBD1 matches 12 bases. Unmatched junction bases numbered 11, after V lost 5 bases and J lost 7 bases. The length of the CDR3 is 16 residues. Germline CDR1 is SGHDN and CDR2 is FVKESK. The CDR3 sequence is CASSAPGQGALGGYTF. The CDR3 DNA sequence: TGTGCCAGCAGCGCACCGGGACAGGGGGCTTTAGGTGGCTACACCTTC.

Notes on this clone: Other DNA sequences of this sample code for an identical CDR3. The chain employs TRBV3-1 (or the pseudogene TRBV3-2) and TRBJ1-3, with a possible D match to TRBD1 (5 bases). This CDR3 comprises 14 residues. The V gene's germline CDR1 is LGHDT and CDR2 YNNKEL (reference sequence). V dropped 3 bases and J dropped 0 bases, with 6 bases sitting between them. Here the CDR3 DNA reads TGTGCCAGCAGCCAGGGGCACTCTGGAAACACCATATATTTT. Residues: CASSQGHSGNTIYF.

This chain connects TRBV4-2 to TRBJ1-1; the match to TRBD1 covers 8 bases. Germline lookup yields CDR1 LGHNA and CDR2 YNFKEQ. The CDR3 runs 13 residues. V gave up 6 bases and J gave up 6 bases; unmatched junction bases: 6. CDR3 residues: CASRARQGSEAFF. The CDR3 nucleotides are TGTGCCAGCAGGGCACGACAGGGGTCTGAAGCTTTCTTT.

The chain couples TRBV18 to TRBJ1-5, with D possibly matching TRBD1 (6 bases). This CDR3 region has 13 residues. Trimming removed 1 base from V and 5 bases from J, with 6 bases in between. In germline, CDR1 is KGHSH, CDR2 LQKENI. CDR3 sequence reads: CASSPHRDQPQHF. For the CDR3, the DNA is TGTGCCAGCTCACCACACAGGGATCAGCCCCAGCATTTT.

This chain uses TRBV18 with TRBJ2-1; D may be TRBD1 (6 bases). Germline CDR1 KGHSH, CDR2 LQKENI. V shed 4 bases and J shed 5 bases, with 12 bases lying between them. This CDR3 spans 14 amino acids. CDR3 nucleotides: TGTGCCAGCTCACTTATGACAGGAAACAATGAGCAGTTCTTC. The encoded protein is CASSLMTGNNEQFF. The complete variable domain, with remaining parts taken from reference TRBV18 and TRBJ2-1, reads NAGVMQNPRHLVRRRGQEARLRCSPMKGHSHVYWYRQLPEEGLKFMVYLQKENIIDESGMPKERFSAEFPKEGPSILRIQQVVRGDSAAYFCASSLMTGNNEQFFGPGTRLTVL.

The V gene is TRBV30, the J gene TRBJ1-5; a possible D gene is TRBD1 (5 bases). The CDR3 spans 15 residues. Germline V gives CDR1 GTSNPN, CDR2 SVGIG (reference sequence). V was trimmed by 2 bases and J by 1 base, leaving 12 bases between them. CDR3 nucleotide sequence: TGTGCCTGGAGTACGGCAGGGTTGAGCAATCAGCCCCAGCATTTT. As protein: CAWSTAGLSNQPQHF.

V usage is TRBV19 and J usage is TRBJ2-6; D is perhaps TRBD2 (6 bases). The CDR3 totals 17 residues. The germline CDR1 and CDR2 sequences are LNHDA and SQIVND (reference sequence). Trimming left V 1 base short and J 2 bases short, with 12 bases between. CDR3 nucleotide sequence: TGTGCCAGTAGTATAGGTTGGGAGCGGGCTGGGGCCAACGTCCTGACTTTC. Protein: CASSIGWERAGANVLTF.

In regard to this clone: Within the sample, other DNA sequences also encode this same CDR3. The chain combines TRBV5-1 with TRBJ1-5; TRBD1 is a possible D gene (5 bases). The ends were cut back, 4 bases at V and 2 bases at J, with 10 bases in the middle. The germline V gene has CDR1 SGHRS and CDR2 YFSETQ. This CDR3 comprises 14 residues. This chain's CDR3 is CASSIGQGNQPQHF. The CDR3 bases are TGCGCCAGCAGCATCGGACAAGGCAATCAGCCCCAGCATTTT.

The genes are TRBV5-1 and TRBJ1-4; D remains ambiguous. The CDR3 runs to 15 residues. Germline V gene sequence: CDR1 SGHRS, CDR2 YFSETQ. Trimming pared 3 bases from V and 6 bases from J, leaving 15 bases between. CDR3 in amino acids: CASSSKSYPDEKLFF. The CDR3 DNA reads TGCGCCAGCAGCTCAAAATCCTACCCCGATGAAAAACTGTTTTTT.

The V and J genes are TRBV5-1 and TRBJ2-7; possible D gene TRBD1, 6 bases. Trimming took off 0 bases at V and 5 bases at J, with 12 bases between the two ends. CDR3 length equals 14 residues. The germline CDR1 and CDR2 sequences are SGHRS and YFSETQ. In nucleotides, the CDR3 is TGCGCCAGCAGCTTGGAAGGACAGTTAGACGAGCAGTACTTC. Protein sequence: CASSLEGQLDEQYF.

The genes are TRBV3-1 (or the pseudogene TRBV3-2) and TRBJ1-4; D gene ambiguous. V lost 1 base to trimming and J lost 6 bases, with 6 bases between them. The germline gives CDR1 LGHDT, CDR2 YNNKEL (reference sequence). The CDR3 extends over 13 amino acids. The CDR3 loop is CASSQVSDEKLFF. In DNA, the CDR3 is TGTGCCAGCAGCCAAGTGTCTGATGAAAAACTGTTTTTT.

This clone was found a few times. V gene TRBV7-9 combines with J gene TRBJ1-1; no clear D. The CDR3 has 13 amino acids. Trimming took off 4 bases at V and 6 bases at J, with 12 bases between the two ends. Germline lookup yields CDR1 SEHNR and CDR2 FQNEAQ (reference sequence). In DNA form, the CDR3 reads TGTGCCAGCAGCTCCGCGGTTGTATCTGAAGCTTTCTTT. Translation: CASSSAVVSEAFF. The whole variable domain, filled in from reference TRBV7-9 and TRBJ1-1, reads DTGVSQNPRHKITKRGQNVTFRCDPISEHNRLYWYRQTLGQGPEFLTYFQNEAQLEKSRLLSDRFSAERPKGSFSTLEIQRTEQGDSAMYLCASSSAVVSEAFFGQGTRLTVV.

This clone was observed a handful of times. V usage is TRBV4-1 and J usage is TRBJ2-3, with TRBD1 matching 7 bases. Looked up from germline, CDR1 is MGHRA and CDR2 is YSYEKL. The CDR3 contains 16 residues. The J segment lost 4 bases and the V segment lost 3 bases, leaving 10 bases of the junction unmatched. CDR3 in amino acids: CASSQPPGQSSDTQYF. The DNA of the CDR3 is TGCGCCAGCAGCCAGCCGCCGGGACAGTCTTCAGATACGCAGTATTTT.

This clone was detected only once. This rearrangement joins TRBV15 to TRBJ1-1; D uncertain. V dropped 5 bases and J dropped 4 bases, with 14 bases sitting between them. CDR3 size: 14 residues. CDR1 LNHNV and CDR2 YYDKDF come from the germline V gene (reference sequence). CDR3 sequence reads: CATSPMGGSTEAFF. The DNA for the CDR3 is TGTGCCACCAGCCCTATGGGAGGGAGCACTGAAGCTTTCTTT.

V usage is TRBV19 and J usage is TRBJ1-1; TRBD1 matches at 7 bases. J was trimmed by 1 base and V by 5 bases; bases with no gene match: 4. CDR1 LNHDA and CDR2 SQIVND come from the germline V gene (reference sequence). The CDR3 covers 14 residues. The CDR3 protein is CASSPRTGNTEAFF. In DNA form, the CDR3 reads TGTGCCAGTAGTCCCCGGACAGGGAACACTGAAGCTTTCTTT.

This rearrangement joins TRBV19 to TRBJ2-7; a possible D gene is TRBD2 (5 bases). V was cut by 4 bases and J by 7 bases, with 14 bases left in between. CDR1 and CDR2 (germline): LNHDA, SQIVND (reference sequence). The CDR3 loop spans 13 amino acids. The CDR3 spells CASSSPGLVEQYF. The CDR3 DNA follows: TGTGCCAGTAGTAGCCCGGGGTTGGTGGAGCAGTACTTC.

The CDR3, as DNA: TGCGCCAGCAGCGGACAGGGGGCTTTAGAGACCCAGTACTTC. Residues: CASSGQGALETQYF. The chain combines TRBV5-1 with TRBJ2-5; TRBD1 aligns across 11 bases. The CDR3 is 14 residues long. The V segment lost 4 bases and the J segment 4 bases; nucleotides outside the gene matches: 3. Germline V gene lookup returns CDR1 SGHRS and CDR2 YFSETQ.

The V call is TRBV27, the J call TRBJ1-2; D possibly corresponds to TRBD1 (6 bases). The length of the CDR3 is 12 residues. Germline assignment: CDR1 MNHEY and CDR2 SMNVEV (reference sequence). Trimming took off 8 bases at V and 6 bases at J, with 13 bases between the two ends. CDR3 coding DNA: TGTGCCAGCTCGGACAGAGGAGATGGCTACACCTTC. Protein: CASSDRGDGYTF.

The J gene is TRBJ1-6, the V gene TRBV10-2; D not resolved. Germline CDR1 reads WSHSY; CDR2 reads SAAADI. The V end was cut by 5 bases, the J end by 7 bases, with 9 bases between. This CDR3 spans 13 amino acids. CDR3: CASSQAGNSPLHF. Written as DNA, the CDR3 is TGCGCCAGCAGTCAGGCGGGGAATTCACCCCTCCACTTT.